Sequencing of this T cell receptor beta chain was carried out in a study of CD8 T cells in ankylosing spondylitis. V was clipped by 6 bases and J by 4 bases; unmatched bases: 9. The CDR3 consists of 16 residues. The table lists this clonotype with many counts. Its antigen is unidentified. For TCR beta, libraries came from quantitative 5'-RACE with molecular barcodes. TCRdb fed the 5' RACE reads into MiXCR, producing one record per CDR3 protein. The sample holds about 130,000 distinct CDR3 sequences; 7% to 8% are singletons and the top ten take over 10%. General study results and limits: Reportedly, disease-linked clones are significantly enriched in ankylosing spondylitis patients' matched synovial fluid. Reports of some motif variants in reactive arthritis synovial fluid and blood predate this one.

This TCR was recovered from a female donor with ankylosing spondylitis or in good health (not recorded which). V usage is TRBV12-3 or TRBV12-4 and J usage is TRBJ2-1; 10 nucleotides line up with TRBD2. The sample taken for sequencing was blood, either unsorted or a sorted T cell fraction (not recorded which). CDR3 loop: CASRAWKRGGYNEQFF. The CDR3 coding sequence is TGTGCCAGCAGGGCCTGGAAGCGGGGGGGGTACAATGAGCAGTTCTTC.